The clone carrying this T cell receptor beta chain was picked up many times. What it binds is not known. This specimen comes from a study of T cell repertoires in cytomegalovirus infection. Whole-study findings and limits: The ex vivo response showed dominance by HLA-C-restricted CMV-specific TCR beta clonotypes.

The CDR3 is made up of 12 amino acids. With 5 bases removed from V and 12 bases from J, the gap between germline ends came to 15 bases. CDR1 is SGHTA and CDR2 is FQGNSA in the germline V gene. Each CDR3 protein is one row after TCRdb ran MiXCR on the reads. This table holds 650,000 to 900,000 distinct CDR3 sequences, around 29% found once. This specimen was cultured CD8+ T cells from PBMCs, taken from culture after CMV antigen stimulation. This TCR derives from a human donor in good health (CMV status not recorded). Some clones in this sample may be carry-over from other donors' samples. V usage is TRBV7-2 and J usage is TRBJ2-3; D is unresolved. This chain's CDR3 is CASSRGPLGQYF. The CDR3 DNA reads as TGTGCCAGCAGCCGAGGACCCCTCGGTCAGTATTTT.